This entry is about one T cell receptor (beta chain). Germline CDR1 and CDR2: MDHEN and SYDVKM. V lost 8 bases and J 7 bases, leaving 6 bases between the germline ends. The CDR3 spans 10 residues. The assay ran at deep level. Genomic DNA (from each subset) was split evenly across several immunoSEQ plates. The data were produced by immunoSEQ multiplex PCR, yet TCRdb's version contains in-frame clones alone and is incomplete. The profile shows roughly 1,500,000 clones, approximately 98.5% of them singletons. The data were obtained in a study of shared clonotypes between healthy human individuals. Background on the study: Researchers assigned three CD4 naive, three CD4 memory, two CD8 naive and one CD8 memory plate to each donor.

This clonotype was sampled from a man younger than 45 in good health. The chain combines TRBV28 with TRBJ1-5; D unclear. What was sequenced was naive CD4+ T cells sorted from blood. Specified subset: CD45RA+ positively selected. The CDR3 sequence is CASGRQPQHF. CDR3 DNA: TGTGCCAGCGGCCGGCAGCCCCAGCATTTT.